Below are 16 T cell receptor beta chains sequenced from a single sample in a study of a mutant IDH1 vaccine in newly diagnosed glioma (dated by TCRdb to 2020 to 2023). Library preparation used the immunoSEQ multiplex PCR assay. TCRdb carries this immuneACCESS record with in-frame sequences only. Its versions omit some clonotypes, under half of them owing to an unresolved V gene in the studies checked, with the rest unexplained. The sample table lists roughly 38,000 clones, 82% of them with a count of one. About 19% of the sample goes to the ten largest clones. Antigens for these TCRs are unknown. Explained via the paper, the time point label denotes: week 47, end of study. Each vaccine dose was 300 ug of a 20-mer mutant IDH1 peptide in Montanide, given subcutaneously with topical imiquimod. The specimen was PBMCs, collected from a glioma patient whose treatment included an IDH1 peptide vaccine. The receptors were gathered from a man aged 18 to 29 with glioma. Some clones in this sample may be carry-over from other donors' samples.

CDR3 protein: CASRSGRGARTEAFF. CDR3 DNA: TGTGCCAGCAGGTCCGGGCGGGGGGCGCGGACTGAAGCTTTCTTT. The gene calls are TRBV2 and TRBJ1-1; a weak D match, TRBD1 (6 bases). This CDR3 comprises 15 residues. Germline-derived CDR1 and CDR2 are SNHLY and FYNNEI. Trimming shortened V by 6 bases and J by 5 bases, and 19 bases separated the two germline ends.

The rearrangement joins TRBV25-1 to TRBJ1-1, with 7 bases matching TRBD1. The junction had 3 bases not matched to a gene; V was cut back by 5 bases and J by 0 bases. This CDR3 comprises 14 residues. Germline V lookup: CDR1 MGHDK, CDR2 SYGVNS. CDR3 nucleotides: TGTGCCAGCAGTCCAACAGGGGTGAACACTGAAGCTTTCTTT. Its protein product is CASSPTGVNTEAFF.

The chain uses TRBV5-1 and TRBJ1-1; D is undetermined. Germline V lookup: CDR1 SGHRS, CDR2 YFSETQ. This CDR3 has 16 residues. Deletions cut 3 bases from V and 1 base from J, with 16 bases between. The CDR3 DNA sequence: TGCGCCAGCAGCTGGGCGGAAGATAGTGGGAACACTGAAGCTTTCTTT. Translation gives CASSWAEDSGNTEAFF. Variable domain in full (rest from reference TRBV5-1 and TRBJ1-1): KAGVTQTPRYLIKTRGQQVTLSCSPISGHRSVSWYQQTPGQGLQFLFEYFSETQRNKGNFPGRFSGRQFSNSRSEMNVSTLELGDSALYLCASSWAEDSGNTEAFFGQGTRLTVV.

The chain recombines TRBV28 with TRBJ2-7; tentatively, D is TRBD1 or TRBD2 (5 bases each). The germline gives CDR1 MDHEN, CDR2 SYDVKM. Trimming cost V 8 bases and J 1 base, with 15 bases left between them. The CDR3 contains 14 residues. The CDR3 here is CASHSGLPSYEQYF. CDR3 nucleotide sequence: TGTGCCAGCCATTCGGGGCTACCTTCCTACGAGCAGTACTTC.

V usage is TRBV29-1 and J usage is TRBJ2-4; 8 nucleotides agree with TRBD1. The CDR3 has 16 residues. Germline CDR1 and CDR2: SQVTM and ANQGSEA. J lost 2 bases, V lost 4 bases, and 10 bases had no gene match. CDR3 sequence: CSVATTGGRSKNIQYF. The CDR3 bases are TGCAGCGTTGCTACTACAGGGGGTCGGTCCAAAAACATTCAGTACTTC.

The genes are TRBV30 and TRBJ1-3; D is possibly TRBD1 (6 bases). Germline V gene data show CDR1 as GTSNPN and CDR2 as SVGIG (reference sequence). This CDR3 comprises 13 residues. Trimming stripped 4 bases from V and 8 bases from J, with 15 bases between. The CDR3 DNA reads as TGTGCCTGGAACAGGGCGGTACTGGACACCATATATTTT. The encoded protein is CAWNRAVLDTIYF.

The CDR3 nucleotides are TGTGCCACCAGCAGAGATCGGGGCGGGACTAGTCCCTCCGAGCAGTACTTC. Protein: CATSRDRGGTSPSEQYF. The genes are TRBV15 and TRBJ2-7; 8 bases are a match to TRBD2. Trimming at V came to 0 bases and at J to 6 bases, leaving 13 bases not matched to a gene. The CDR3 sequence is 17 residues long. Germline loops: CDR1 LNHNV, CDR2 YYDKDF (reference sequence). Filled out from reference TRBV15 and TRBJ2-7, the complete variable domain reads DAMVIQNPRYQVTQFGKPVTLSCSQTLNHNVMYWYQQKSSQAPKLLFHYYDKDFNNEADTPDNFQSRRPNTSFCFLDIRSPGLGDTAMYLCATSRDRGGTSPSEQYFGPGTRLTVT.

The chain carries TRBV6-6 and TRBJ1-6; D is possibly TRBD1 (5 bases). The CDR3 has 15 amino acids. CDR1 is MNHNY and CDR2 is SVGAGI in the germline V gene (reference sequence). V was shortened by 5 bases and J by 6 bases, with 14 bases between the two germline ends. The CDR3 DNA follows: TGTGCCAGCAGTCTACGAGGAGGGGCTAATTCACCCCTCCACTTT. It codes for CASSLRGGANSPLHF.

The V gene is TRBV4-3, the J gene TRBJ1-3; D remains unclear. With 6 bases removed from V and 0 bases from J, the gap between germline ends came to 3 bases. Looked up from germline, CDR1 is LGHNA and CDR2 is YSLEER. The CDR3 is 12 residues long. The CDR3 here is CASRDSGNTIYF. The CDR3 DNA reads TGCGCCAGCAGGGACTCTGGAAACACCATATATTTT.

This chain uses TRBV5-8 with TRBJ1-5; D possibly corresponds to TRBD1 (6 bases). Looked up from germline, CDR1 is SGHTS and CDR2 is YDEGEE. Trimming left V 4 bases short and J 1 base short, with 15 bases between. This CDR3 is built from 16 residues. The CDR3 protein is CASSPRQGRSNQPQHF. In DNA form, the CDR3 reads TGTGCCAGCAGCCCCAGGCAGGGGCGCAGCAATCAGCCCCAGCATTTT.

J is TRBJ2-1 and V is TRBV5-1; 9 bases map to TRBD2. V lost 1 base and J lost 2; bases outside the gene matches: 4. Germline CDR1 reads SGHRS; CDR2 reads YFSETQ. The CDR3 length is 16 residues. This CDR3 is CASSLSTSGTYNEQFF. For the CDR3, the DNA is TGCGCCAGCAGCTTGTCGACTAGCGGTACCTACAATGAGCAGTTCTTC. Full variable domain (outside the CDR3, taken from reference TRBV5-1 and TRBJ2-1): KAGVTQTPRYLIKTRGQQVTLSCSPISGHRSVSWYQQTPGQGLQFLFEYFSETQRNKGNFPGRFSGRQFSNSRSEMNVSTLELGDSALYLCASSLSTSGTYNEQFFGPGTRLTVL.

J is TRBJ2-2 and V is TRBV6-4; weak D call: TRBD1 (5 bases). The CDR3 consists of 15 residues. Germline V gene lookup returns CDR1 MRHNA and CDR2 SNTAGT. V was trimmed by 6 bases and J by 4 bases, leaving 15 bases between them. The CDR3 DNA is TGTGCCAGCAGCAACCGACAGAGAATCACCGGGGAGCTGTTTTTT. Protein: CASSNRQRITGELFF.

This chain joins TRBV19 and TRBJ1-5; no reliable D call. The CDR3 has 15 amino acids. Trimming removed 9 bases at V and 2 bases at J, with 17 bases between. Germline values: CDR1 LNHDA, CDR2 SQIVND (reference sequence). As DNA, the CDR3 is TGTGCCAGCACCAAGGGCCCGTATGGCAATCAGCCCCAGCATTTT. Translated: CASTKGPYGNQPQHF.

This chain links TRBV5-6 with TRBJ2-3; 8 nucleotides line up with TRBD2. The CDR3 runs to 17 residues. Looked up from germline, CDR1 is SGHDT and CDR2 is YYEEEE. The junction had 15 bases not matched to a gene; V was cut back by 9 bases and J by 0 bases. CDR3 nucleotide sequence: TGTGCCACCATAAGAGGGAAGCGGGGGTTTAGCACAGATACGCAGTATTTT. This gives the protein CATIRGKRGFSTDTQYF.

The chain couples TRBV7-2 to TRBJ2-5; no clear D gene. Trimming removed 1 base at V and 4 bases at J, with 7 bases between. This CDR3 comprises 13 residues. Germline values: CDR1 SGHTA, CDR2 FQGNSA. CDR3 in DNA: TGTGCCAGCAGCTTAGGGGCAAGAGAGACCCAGTACTTC. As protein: CASSLGARETQYF.

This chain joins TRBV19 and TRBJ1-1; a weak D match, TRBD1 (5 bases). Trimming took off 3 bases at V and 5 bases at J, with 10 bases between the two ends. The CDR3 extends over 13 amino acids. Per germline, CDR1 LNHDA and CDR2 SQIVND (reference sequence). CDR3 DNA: TGTGCCAGTAGTATCGGGGGGGGAACTGAAGCTTTCTTT. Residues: CASSIGGGTEAFF.